The 10 T cell receptor beta chains presented below share a single source sample, sequenced in a study of blood T cell repertoires in COVID-19. The data were produced by immunoSEQ multiplex PCR, yet TCRdb's version contains in-frame clones alone and is incomplete. The data hold about 81,000 clones, with around 91% observed a single time. The sequencing input was peripheral blood. The receptors derive from a woman between 45 and 65 years old in a cohort sampled during active COVID-19.

V is TRBV2 and J is TRBJ2-1; D call uncertain. V lost 1 base to trimming and J lost 12 bases, with 13 bases between them. CDR1 and CDR2 from the germline V gene are SNHLY and FYNNEI. The CDR3 sequence is 13 residues long. The CDR3 coding sequence is TGTGCCAGCAGTGAAGATTTAGAGGTGCGGCAGTTCTTC. Translated: CASSEDLEVRQFF.

In its sample, this clone was seen a few times. The chain carries TRBV28 and TRBJ1-5; TRBD1 agrees at 9 bases. Germline V gene sequence: CDR1 MDHEN, CDR2 SYDVKM. Trimming took 6 bases from V and 7 from J; bases not matched to a gene: 7. CDR3 length: 14 residues. CDR3: CASSAGTGSQPQHF. CDR3 in DNA: TGTGCCAGCAGCGCCGGGACAGGGTCACAGCCCCAGCATTTT.

The chain uses TRBV18 and TRBJ2-7, with D perhaps TRBD1 (6 bases). Per germline, CDR1 KGHSH and CDR2 LQKENI. This CDR3 is built from 13 residues. The V and J ends lost 3 bases and 3 bases respectively, with 9 bases between them. The CDR3 bases are TGTGCCAGCTCACCGAGGGACATCTACGAGCAGTACTTC. This encodes CASSPRDIYEQYF.

This clone was observed a single time. The V and J genes are TRBV27 and TRBJ1-4; TRBD1 agrees at 7 bases. The CDR3 consists of 18 residues. Germline lookup yields CDR1 MNHEY and CDR2 SMNVEV (reference sequence). J gave up 0 bases and V 2 bases, and 9 bases lay outside the gene matches. CDR3 sequence: CASSLQPTGPTTNEKLFF. The DNA of the CDR3 is TGTGCCAGCAGTTTACAGCCGACAGGGCCCACAACTAATGAAAAACTGTTTTTT.

This clone showed up just once. The chain uses TRBV30 and TRBJ1-4, with D maybe TRBD1 (6 bases). V gave up 0 bases and J gave up 11 bases, with 22 bases separating them. CDR1 and CDR2 from the germline V gene are GTSNPN and SVGIG (reference sequence). There are 16 residues in the CDR3. Written as DNA, the CDR3 is TGTGCCTGGAGTGTACCCCCCGACAGGTTGTATTCGAAACTGTTTTTT. Its translation is CAWSVPPDRLYSKLFF. Variable domain in full (rest from reference TRBV30 and TRBJ1-4): SQTIHQWPATLVQPVGSPLSLECTVEGTSNPNLYWYRQAAGRGLQLLFYSVGIGQISSEVPQNLSASRPQDRQFILSSKKLLLSDSGFYLCAWSVPPDRLYSKLFFGSGTQLSVL.

The chain has TRBV19 and TRBJ1-4, with 9 bases that match TRBD1. In germline, CDR1 is LNHDA, CDR2 SQIVND (reference sequence). J lost 7 bases, V lost 1 base, and 4 bases had no gene match. The CDR3 is 15 residues long. DNA for the CDR3: TGTGCCAGTAGTATAGTGGGACAGGGTCGTGAAAAACTGTTTTTT. Amino acids: CASSIVGQGREKLFF.

This clone was seen just once. V and J are TRBV28 and TRBJ1-3; D call uncertain. The length of the CDR3 is 16 residues. The ends were cut back, 4 bases at V and 0 bases at J, with 13 bases in the middle. Germline CDR1 is MDHEN and CDR2 is SYDVKM. CDR3 loop: CASSSPGGGSGNTIYF. Written as DNA, the CDR3 is TGTGCCAGCAGTTCCCCCGGAGGAGGCTCTGGAAACACCATATATTTT.

This clone was counted only a few times. The rearrangement uses TRBV2 and TRBJ1-5, with TRBD1 as a possible D gene (5 bases). The V gene's germline CDR1 is SNHLY and CDR2 FYNNEI. Between the trimmed V and J ends, which lost 2 bases and 2 bases, there was a span of 10 bases. The CDR3 loop spans 15 amino acids. This CDR3 reads CASSERARGNQPQHF. CDR3 DNA sequence: TGTGCCAGCAGTGAAAGGGCCAGGGGCAATCAGCCCCAGCATTTT.

The chain is built from TRBV5-5 and TRBJ2-6, with D unclear. Germline V gene lookup returns CDR1 SGHKS and CDR2 YYEKEE (reference sequence). V was shortened by 0 bases and J by 1 base, with 8 bases between the two germline ends. The CDR3 loop spans 16 amino acids. The CDR3 sequence: CASSLGISSGANVLTF. The CDR3 DNA follows: TGTGCCAGCAGCTTGGGTATATCGTCTGGGGCCAACGTCCTGACTTTC. The variable domain in full, completed from reference TRBV5-5 and TRBJ2-6, reads DAGVTQSPTHLIKTRGQQVTLRCSPISGHKSVSWYQQVLGQGPQFIFQYYEKEERGRGNFPDRFSARQFPNYSSELNVNALLLGDSALYLCASSLGISSGANVLTFGAGSRLTVL.

J is TRBJ2-7 and V is TRBV7-9, with TRBD2 matching over 7 bases. Germline CDR1 reads SEHNR; CDR2 reads FQNEAQ (reference sequence). The trim removed 1 base at V and 11 bases at J, leaving 8 bases unmatched. CDR3 length: 13 residues. For the CDR3, the DNA is TGTGCCAGCAGCTTAGATGAGCGGGGAAAGGAGTACTTC. Translated: CASSLDERGKEYF.